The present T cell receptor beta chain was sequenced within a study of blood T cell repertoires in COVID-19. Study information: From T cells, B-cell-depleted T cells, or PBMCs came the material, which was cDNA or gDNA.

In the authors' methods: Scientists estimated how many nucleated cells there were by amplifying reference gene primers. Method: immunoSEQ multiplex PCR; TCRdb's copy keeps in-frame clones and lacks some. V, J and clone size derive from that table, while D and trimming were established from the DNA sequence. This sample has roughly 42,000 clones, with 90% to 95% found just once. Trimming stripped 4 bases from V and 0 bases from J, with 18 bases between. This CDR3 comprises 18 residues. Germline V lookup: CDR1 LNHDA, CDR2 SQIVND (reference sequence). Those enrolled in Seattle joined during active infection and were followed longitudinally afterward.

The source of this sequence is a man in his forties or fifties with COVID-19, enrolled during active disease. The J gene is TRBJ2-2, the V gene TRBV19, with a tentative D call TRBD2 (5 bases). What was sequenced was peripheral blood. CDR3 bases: TGTGCCAGTAGTACCAACCCGTGGGGAGTAACGAACACCGGGGAGCTGTTTTTT. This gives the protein CASSTNPWGVTNTGELFF.